These 7 T cell receptor beta chains were sequenced from one sample in a study of graft-versus-host responses after intestinal transplantation. Here immunoSEQ multiplex PCR was the method, and the copy in TCRdb shows in-frame clones only, minus some. This table holds under 80,000 clones, about nine tenths found once. The starting material was PBMCs, obtained 98 days after intestinal transplantation. The receptors come from a human patient who received an intestinal transplant, so some T cells may come from the graft donor.

The chain links TRBV13 to TRBJ1-1, with 8 bases that match TRBD1. Trimming cost V 4 bases and J 6 bases; bases outside gene matches: 13. Germline CDR1 is PRHDT and CDR2 is FYEKMQ (reference sequence). CDR3 size: 16 residues. The CDR3 DNA sequence: TGTGCCAGCAGCTCAACGGACAGGGCGGGGAAACCTGAAGCTTTCTTT. Protein sequence: CASSSTDRAGKPEAFF.

The chain links TRBV30 to TRBJ1-3; 7 bases line up with TRBD1. This CDR3 is built from 15 residues. Germline V CDR1 and CDR2: GTSNPN, SVGIG (reference sequence). J was trimmed by 0 bases and V by 4 bases; bases with no gene match: 6. The CDR3 DNA reads TGTGCCTGGAAGGGGGACAGACGCTCTGGAAACACCATATATTTT. It yields the protein CAWKGDRRSGNTIYF. Filled out from reference TRBV30 and TRBJ1-3, the complete variable domain reads SQTIHQWPATLVQPVGSPLSLECTVEGTSNPNLYWYRQAAGRGLQLLFYSVGIGQISSEVPQNLSASRPQDRQFILSSKKLLLSDSGFYLCAWKGDRRSGNTIYFGEGSWLTVV.

The rearrangement joins TRBV29-1 to TRBJ2-7; TRBD2 matches 13 bases. Germline assignment: CDR1 SQVTM and CDR2 ANQGSEA. V lost 6 bases, J lost 2 bases, and 13 bases stayed unmatched. This CDR3 contains 17 residues. The CDR3 spells CSVIGGIGLAGAYEQYF. CDR3 bases: TGCAGCGTAATCGGGGGGATCGGACTAGCGGGAGCCTACGAGCAGTACTTC.

V usage is TRBV28 and J usage is TRBJ2-7; D is perhaps TRBD1 or TRBD2 (5 bases each). The ends were cut back, 10 bases at V and 4 bases at J, with 17 bases in the middle. CDR3 size: 13 residues. The germline gives CDR1 MDHEN, CDR2 SYDVKM. The CDR3 loop is CATQLGDGYEQYF. The CDR3, as DNA: TGTGCCACCCAGTTGGGGGACGGATACGAGCAGTACTTC.

V and J are TRBV5-6 and TRBJ1-1, with 8 bases lining up with TRBD1. The CDR3 totals 14 residues. V shed 2 bases, J shed 8 bases, and the junction held 8 bases outside the gene matches. CDR1 is SGHDT, CDR2 YYEEEE, per germline. Written as DNA, the CDR3 is TGTGCCAGCAGCTTATTTATGGCAGGGGGCGAAGCTTTCTTT. As protein: CASSLFMAGGEAFF.

V gene TRBV10-3 combines with J gene TRBJ2-1; possible D gene TRBD2, 6 bases. CDR1 is ENHRY and CDR2 is SYGVKD in the germline V gene. V shed 2 bases and J shed 10 bases, with 12 bases lying between them. The CDR3 has 13 residues. The CDR3 bases are TGTGCCATCAGTGAGGGGCTAGCGTTCGAGCAGTTCTTC. It translates to CAISEGLAFEQFF.

This rearrangement joins TRBV29-1 to TRBJ1-1; D call uncertain. Germline V gene data show CDR1 as SQVTM and CDR2 as ANQGSEA. The CDR3 loop spans 14 amino acids. V shed 5 bases and J shed 5 bases, with 18 bases lying between them. The CDR3: CSVSPHAGRTEAFF. CDR3 nucleotide sequence: TGCAGCGTTAGCCCCCATGCCGGGAGGACTGAAGCTTTCTTT.